This T cell receptor beta chain was observed in a study of T-cell reconstitution after alpha-beta-depleted transplantation in children. As it was prepared, the TCRbeta library received unique molecular identifiers. TCRdb reanalysed the PCR reads using MiXCR and keeps one entry per CDR3 protein. The sample yields approximately 390,000 distinct CDR3 sequences, roughly a tenth seen once. The CDR3 loop spans 14 amino acids. Germline loops: CDR1 DFQATT, CDR2 SNEGSKA (reference sequence). Comments on this clonotype: Mismatch with germline at one junction end may stem from a read error.

Sequencing was performed on PBMCs from the stem cell graft donor, taken from the stem cell graft. The TCR sequence derives from a human donor who donated a stem cell graft to a child with acute myeloid leukemia. This sequence joins TRBV20-1 and TRBJ2-4; the match to TRBD1 covers 10 bases. The CDR3 spells CSASGTGAQNMQYF. Written as DNA, the CDR3 is TGCAGTGCTAGTGGGACAGGGGCCCAAAACATGCAGTACTTC.